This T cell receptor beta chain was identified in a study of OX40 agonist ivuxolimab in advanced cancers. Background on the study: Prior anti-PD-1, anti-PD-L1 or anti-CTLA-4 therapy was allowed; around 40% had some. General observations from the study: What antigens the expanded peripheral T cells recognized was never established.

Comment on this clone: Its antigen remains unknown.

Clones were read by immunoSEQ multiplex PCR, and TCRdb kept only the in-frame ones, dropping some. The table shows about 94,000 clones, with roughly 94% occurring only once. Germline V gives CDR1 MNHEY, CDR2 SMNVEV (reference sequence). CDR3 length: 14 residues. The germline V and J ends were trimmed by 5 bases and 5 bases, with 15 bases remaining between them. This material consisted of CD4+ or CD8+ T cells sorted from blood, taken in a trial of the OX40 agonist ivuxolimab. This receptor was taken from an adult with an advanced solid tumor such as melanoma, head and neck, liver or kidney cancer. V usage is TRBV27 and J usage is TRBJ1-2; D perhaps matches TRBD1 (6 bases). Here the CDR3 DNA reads TGTGCCAGCAGTCCCCCCGACAGGATATATGGCTACACCTTC. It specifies CASSPPDRIYGYTF.